These 22 T cell receptor beta chains share one sample of origin, sequenced in a study of T cell repertoires in cytomegalovirus infection. The antigens of these receptors remain unknown. From the reads, TCRdb called clonotypes with MiXCR, one entry per CDR3 protein. This sample yields 750,000 to 900,000 distinct CDR3 sequences, of which about 27% are seen a single time; about an eighth belongs to the top ten. The sequencing here drew on cultured CD8+ T cells from PBMCs, taken from culture after CMV antigen stimulation. The receptors originated from a human donor in good health (CMV status not recorded). Some clones in this sample may be carry-over from other donors' samples.

J is TRBJ1-1 and V is TRBV13; D ambiguous. V gave up 0 bases and J gave up 3 bases, with 14 bases separating them. The germline V gene encodes CDR1 PRHDT and CDR2 FYEKMQ (reference sequence). The CDR3 has 16 residues. The CDR3 bases are TGTGCCAGCAGCTTAGGCGGCGCAGGATTATACACTGAAGCTTTCTTT. Translating gives CASSLGGAGLYTEAFF.

This clonotype was seen only a few times. The gene calls are TRBV12-3 or TRBV12-4 and TRBJ2-7; 9 nucleotides agree with TRBD2. The V and J ends lost 5 bases and 6 bases, in that order; junction bases with no gene match: 11. The CDR3 length is 15 residues. The CDR3 loop is CASSPSSGGYGEQYF. Written as DNA, the CDR3 is TGTGCCAGCAGTCCGTCGAGCGGGGGGTACGGCGAGCAGTACTTC.

This clonotype was seen only a few times. The CDR3 loop reads CASSLKQGDTQYF. The CDR3 region has the DNA TGTGCCAGCAGCCTAAAACAGGGAGATACGCAGTATTTT. The chain employs TRBV7-9 and TRBJ2-3; D might be TRBD1 (6 bases). V was clipped by 5 bases and J by 5 bases, with 11 bases between them. The CDR3 contains 13 residues. CDR1 is SEHNR, CDR2 FQNEAQ, per germline (reference sequence).

This clonotype showed up just once. V is TRBV6-1 and J is TRBJ1-4; 7 bases align to TRBD1. After removal of 5 bases from V and 7 bases from J, the junction contained 7 bases not matched to a gene. CDR3 size: 14 residues. Germline assignment: CDR1 MNHNS and CDR2 SASEGT. CDR3 in DNA: TGTGCCAGCAGTCTAGTGACAGGGAGTGAAAAACTGTTTTTT. Residues: CASSLVTGSEKLFF.

The CDR3 loop reads CASRHRGLYGYTF. The CDR3 DNA sequence: TGTGCCAGCAGACACAGGGGGCTCTATGGCTACACCTTC. V gene TRBV2 combines with J gene TRBJ1-2; 9 nucleotides line up with TRBD1. The V gene end was trimmed by 6 bases and the J gene end by 4 bases; junction bases not matched to a gene: 3. Per germline, CDR1 SNHLY and CDR2 FYNNEI. The CDR3 extends over 13 amino acids.

In its sample, this clonotype was seen many times. This chain uses TRBV7-8 with TRBJ2-3, with TRBD2 matching 8 bases. Germline V gives CDR1 SGHVS, CDR2 FQNEAQ. The junction had 11 bases not matched to a gene; V was cut back by 1 base and J by 8 bases. This CDR3 has 16 amino acids. CDR3 bases: TGTGCCAGCAGCTTAGAGCCCGGACTAGCTTTCGGTACGCAGTATTTT. Translating it yields CASSLEPGLAFGTQYF.

This clonotype was picked up a small number of times. This chain connects TRBV20-1 to TRBJ2-1, with D perhaps matching TRBD1 or TRBD2 (5 bases each). V was trimmed by 6 bases and J by 2 bases, leaving 14 bases between them. The CDR3 runs to 14 residues. The germline gives CDR1 DFQATT, CDR2 SNEGSKA (reference sequence). The CDR3 region has the DNA TGCAGTGCCCAGACGCGAGGGGCCTACAATGAGCAGTTCTTC. The encoded protein is CSAQTRGAYNEQFF.

Only a few counts were recorded for this clonotype. J is TRBJ2-3 and V is TRBV14; TRBD1 matches 12 bases. The J segment lost 6 bases and the V segment lost 0 bases, leaving 7 bases of the junction unmatched. Germline values: CDR1 SGHDN, CDR2 FVKESK. There are 17 residues in the CDR3. This CDR3 is CASSQESGTGGIDTQYF. The CDR3 coding sequence is TGTGCCAGCAGCCAAGAGTCCGGGACAGGGGGCATTGATACGCAGTATTTT.

The rearrangement joins TRBV7-9 to TRBJ1-2, with D unresolved. Per germline, CDR1 SEHNR and CDR2 FQNEAQ (reference sequence). The CDR3 totals 13 residues. Trimming pared 2 bases from V and 4 bases from J, leaving 8 bases between. The CDR3, as DNA: TGTGCCAGCAGCTTAAAAGTTCCCTATGGCTACACCTTC. Amino acids: CASSLKVPYGYTF. Looking up the rest from reference TRBV7-9 and TRBJ1-2 gives the full variable domain: DTGVSQNPRHKITKRGQNVTFRCDPISEHNRLYWYRQTLGQGPEFLTYFQNEAQLEKSRLLSDRFSAERPKGSFSTLEIQRTEQGDSAMYLCASSLKVPYGYTFGSGTRLTVV.

V and J are TRBV28 and TRBJ1-6; D remains unclear. This CDR3 comprises 12 residues. Deletions cut 3 bases from V and 8 bases from J, with 5 bases between. CDR1 MDHEN and CDR2 SYDVKM come from the germline V gene. DNA for the CDR3: TGTGCCAGCAGTTTCCTCGATTCACCCCTCCACTTT. Translated: CASSFLDSPLHF.

This rearrangement joins TRBV6-2 or TRBV6-3 to TRBJ2-3, with D uncertain. V dropped 4 bases and J dropped 1 base, with 9 bases sitting between them. Per germline, CDR1 MNHEY and CDR2 SVGEGT. The CDR3 runs 14 residues. This CDR3 is CASSSGPGTDTQYF. The CDR3 DNA is TGTGCCAGCAGTTCTGGACCCGGCACAGATACGCAGTATTTT.

The chain recombines TRBV6-6 with TRBJ2-5; 14 bases are shared with TRBD2. Trimming removed 10 bases from V and 3 bases from J; junction bases left unmatched: 4. There are 14 residues in the CDR3. Germline V gene sequence: CDR1 MNHNY, CDR2 SVGAGI (reference sequence). DNA of the CDR3: TGTGCCAACCTGGGACTAGCGGGAGAAGAGACCCAGTACTTC. This codes for CANLGLAGEETQYF.

V and J are TRBV6-5 and TRBJ1-6; D is undetermined. CDR1 is MNHEY and CDR2 is SVGAGI in the germline V gene. V lost 0 bases and J lost 4, with 13 bases in between. CDR3 length: 17 residues. The CDR3 protein is CASSYSHVRGYNSPLHF. The CDR3 nucleotides are TGTGCCAGCAGTTACTCCCACGTTCGAGGGTATAATTCACCCCTCCACTTT.

This clonotype was seen a few times. V and J are TRBV7-9 and TRBJ2-7; the D is unclear. The germline V gene has CDR1 SEHNR and CDR2 FQNEAQ (reference sequence). This CDR3 is built from 14 residues. The V and J ends lost 5 bases and 4 bases respectively, with 15 bases between them. The CDR3 region has the DNA TGTGCCAGCAGCCCCCCCGAGACACCGTACGAGCAGTACTTC. It specifies CASSPPETPYEQYF.

This clonotype was found a few times. V usage is TRBV14 and J usage is TRBJ2-1; no definite D call. There are 12 residues in the CDR3. V dropped 7 bases and J dropped 0 bases, with 4 bases sitting between them. Germline V gene sequence: CDR1 SGHDN, CDR2 FVKESK. The CDR3 loop reads CASTDSYNEQFF. CDR3 bases: TGTGCCAGCACGGACTCCTACAATGAGCAGTTCTTC.

This clonotype was seen repeatedly, ten times or more. The gene calls are TRBV7-2 and TRBJ1-1; 10 positions match TRBD1. CDR1 is SGHTA and CDR2 is FQGNSA in the germline V gene. This CDR3 comprises 16 residues. Trimming removed 5 bases from V and 0 bases from J; junction bases left unmatched: 6. CDR3 region: CASSARDRGLNTEAFF. CDR3 in DNA: TGTGCCAGCAGCGCCCGGGACAGGGGTCTGAACACTGAAGCTTTCTTT.

This chain connects TRBV4-3 to TRBJ1-5, with 8 bases fitting TRBD1. Germline V gene sequence: CDR1 LGHNA, CDR2 YSLEER. The CDR3 has 14 residues. The V gene end was trimmed by 1 base and the J gene end by 6 bases; junction bases not matched to a gene: 2. This chain's CDR3 is CASSQGTGSQPQHF. CDR3 DNA: TGCGCCAGCAGCCAAGGGACAGGGAGTCAGCCCCAGCATTTT.

The V call is TRBV2, the J call TRBJ2-1; TRBD2 agrees at 9 bases. The CDR3 loop spans 15 amino acids. V gave up 3 bases and J gave up 12 bases; unmatched junction bases: 12. Germline V lookup: CDR1 SNHLY, CDR2 FYNNEI. The DNA of the CDR3 is TGTGCCAGCAGTGACAACCTAGCGGGGAGAAAAGGGCAGTTCTTC. Translated, it gives CASSDNLAGRKGQFF.

The genes are TRBV5-6 and TRBJ2-2; D gene uncertain. Germline V lookup: CDR1 SGHDT, CDR2 YYEEEE. The CDR3 consists of 14 residues. The V end was cut by 3 bases, the J end by 0 bases, with 6 bases between. CDR3 sequence (DNA): TGTGCCAGCAGCTCCGTTTCGAACACCGGGGAGCTGTTTTTT. This gives the protein CASSSVSNTGELFF.

The sample holds a few counts of this clonotype. V usage is TRBV4-1 and J usage is TRBJ2-7, with D unresolved. The CDR3 has 16 residues. The V gene lost 0 bases and the J gene lost 4 bases, with 16 bases spanning the gap. Germline V CDR1 and CDR2: MGHRA, YSYEKL. CDR3 residues: CASSQESGSILYEQYF. The DNA of the CDR3 is TGCGCCAGCAGCCAAGAAAGTGGCTCAATCCTTTACGAGCAGTACTTC.

The chain couples TRBV10-3 to TRBJ2-2; D possibly corresponds to TRBD1 (6 bases). Per germline, CDR1 ENHRY and CDR2 SYGVKD. The CDR3 extends over 15 amino acids. The V end lost 7 bases, the J end lost 4 bases, and 16 bases lay between the germline ends. The CDR3 loop reads CAIKVDSTFTGELFF. CDR3 DNA: TGTGCCATCAAAGTGGACAGTACCTTCACCGGGGAGCTGTTTTTT.

There are a few counts of this clonotype. V gene TRBV6-5 combines with J gene TRBJ1-1; D might be TRBD1 (5 bases). V was shortened by 4 bases and J by 1 base, with 13 bases between the two germline ends. Germline loops: CDR1 MNHEY, CDR2 SVGAGI. CDR3 size: 15 residues. The CDR3 DNA follows: TGTGCCAGCAGTTCTTGGGACGGAGAGAACACTGAAGCTTTCTTT. This gives the protein CASSSWDGENTEAFF.